The 7 T cell receptor beta chains reported below all come from one sample, sequenced in a study of human thymus T cells. The data were produced by immunoSEQ multiplex PCR, yet TCRdb's version contains in-frame clones alone and is incomplete. The repertoire includes approximately 46,000 clones, 95% of them detected once, and approximately 0.17% sits in the top ten. The sequenced sample was blood. The receptors were gathered from a girl under two years old with a congenital heart defect but otherwise immunologically healthy.

The chain links TRBV5-8 to TRBJ1-2; 7 positions agree with TRBD1. The junction had 13 bases not matched to a gene; V was cut back by 4 bases and J by 4 bases. The CDR3 has 16 amino acids. CDR1 and CDR2 (germline): SGHTS, YDEGEE. In nucleotides, the CDR3 is TGTGCCAGCAGCCGTTCAAGACAGGGTGGGGGCTATGGCTACACCTTC. This sequence encodes CASSRSRQGGGYGYTF.

The chain joins TRBV4-2 to TRBJ2-7; D perhaps matches TRBD2 (6 bases). Deletions cut 4 bases from V and 5 bases from J, with 21 bases between. The CDR3 sequence is 16 residues long. Germline V CDR1 and CDR2: LGHNA, YNFKEQ. CDR3 nucleotides: TGTGCCAGCAGCCCCCACGCTGGGGGGTCCGGCGACGAGCAGTACTTC. Translation: CASSPHAGGSGDEQYF.

This chain uses TRBV5-6 with TRBJ1-2; D not resolved. Between the trimmed V and J ends, which lost 0 bases and 8 bases, there was a span of 5 bases. This CDR3 is built from 11 residues. Germline V lookup: CDR1 SGHDT, CDR2 YYEEEE. The CDR3 DNA reads TGTGCCAGCAGCTTGGGAGCCGGCTACACCTTC. Translation gives CASSLGAGYTF.

V and J are TRBV10-3 and TRBJ2-5; 7 bases are a match to TRBD1. The CDR3 is 15 amino acids. CDR1 ENHRY and CDR2 SYGVKD come from the germline V gene. With 8 bases clipped from V and 2 bases from J, the junction kept 11 bases outside the gene matches. The CDR3 nucleotides are TGTGCCATCGGGAATTTAGGGGGCAGTCAAGAGACCCAGTACTTC. This encodes CAIGNLGGSQETQYF.

This chain joins TRBV19 and TRBJ1-5; D might be TRBD1 (5 bases). V was cut by 3 bases and J by 5 bases, with 14 bases left in between. Germline V gene sequence: CDR1 LNHDA, CDR2 SQIVND (reference sequence). CDR3 length: 15 amino acids. The CDR3 region is CASSIGVRVYQPQHF. The DNA of the CDR3 is TGTGCCAGTAGTATTGGGGTCAGGGTATATCAGCCCCAGCATTTT.

The V gene is TRBV7-3, the J gene TRBJ2-1; the D is unclear. The germline V gene has CDR1 SGHTA and CDR2 FQGTGA. The CDR3 has 16 residues. The germline V and J ends were trimmed by 0 bases and 2 bases, with 11 bases remaining between them. The CDR3 nucleotides read TGTGCCAGCAGCTTAACGTTAGGGCATCCCTACAATGAGCAGTTCTTC. This encodes CASSLTLGHPYNEQFF.

The chain employs TRBV2 and TRBJ2-7; 9 nucleotides match TRBD1. V was pared by 8 bases and J by 2 bases, with 7 bases of the junction left unmatched. This CDR3 has 14 residues. CDR1 and CDR2 (germline): SNHLY, FYNNEI. The CDR3 coding sequence is TGTGCCAGCGCCAGGGGACAGGGAGCCTACGAGCAGTACTTC. Its translation: CASARGQGAYEQYF. Filled out from reference TRBV2 and TRBJ2-7, the complete variable domain reads EPEVTQTPSHQVTQMGQEVILRCVPISNHLYFYWYRQILGQKVEFLVSFYNNEISEKSEIFDDQFSVERPDGSNFTLKIRSTKLEDSAMYFCASARGQGAYEQYFGPGTRLTVT.